One and the same sample provided the 8 T cell receptor beta chains below, sequenced in a study of blood T cells in healthy people across ages. A sample-barcoded 5' primer and a J-beta primer mix were used in a second PCR of roughly 7 to 12 cycles. TCRdb re-called the 5' RACE reads through MiXCR, storing one row per CDR3 protein. Of 1.5 million to 2 million distinct CDR3 sequences listed, around half are singletons. The sequencing sample was made of blood. The source is a woman in her forties in good health.

The chain recombines TRBV15 with TRBJ2-5; D is perhaps TRBD2 (5 bases). Looked up from germline, CDR1 is LNHNV and CDR2 is YYDKDF (reference sequence). V was pared by 0 bases and J by 4 bases, with 12 bases between. This CDR3 is built from 15 residues. The CDR3 DNA reads as TGTGCCACCAGCAGAGATCTGGGAGAGGGAGAGACCCAGTACTTC. Amino acid sequence: CATSRDLGEGETQYF.

This clonotype was seen only a few times. V usage is TRBV7-2 and J usage is TRBJ2-3; D unclear. CDR1 and CDR2 from the germline V gene are SGHTA and FQGNSA. The CDR3 totals 15 residues. V lost 3 bases and J lost 2, with 12 bases in between. The CDR3 is CASSLGSWFTDTQYF. The CDR3 DNA sequence: TGTGCCAGCAGCTTGGGTAGCTGGTTCACAGATACGCAGTATTTT.

There are a few counts of this clonotype. The chain is built from TRBV7-3 and TRBJ1-1; D unclear. Germline V gives CDR1 SGHTA, CDR2 FQGTGA. V shed 5 bases and J shed 5 bases, with 12 bases lying between them. This CDR3 has 13 amino acids. In DNA form, the CDR3 reads TGTGCCAGCAGCGCAGGAGGGTGGACTGAAGCTTTCTTT. Its translation: CASSAGGWTEAFF.

V and J are TRBV2 and TRBJ2-5; 7 nucleotides match TRBD2. V shed 10 bases and J 3 bases; nucleotides not matched to a gene: 5. Germline V gives CDR1 SNHLY, CDR2 FYNNEI. The CDR3 covers 12 residues. CDR3 in DNA: TGTGCCACCAGCGGGGCCGAAGAGACCCAGTACTTC. Protein sequence: CATSGAEETQYF.

The V and J genes are TRBV27 and TRBJ2-1; D unclear. CDR3 length: 14 residues. Germline-derived CDR1 and CDR2 are MNHEY and SMNVEV (reference sequence). Trimming stripped 2 bases from V and 4 bases from J, with 9 bases between. The CDR3 DNA reads as TGTGCCAGCAGTTTAGACGCGGAATACAATGAGCAGTTCTTC. Its protein product is CASSLDAEYNEQFF.

The genes are TRBV20-1 and TRBJ2-2; 10 positions agree with TRBD1. The CDR3 loop spans 15 amino acids. J lost 5 bases, V lost 5 bases, and 8 bases had no gene match. CDR1 is DFQATT and CDR2 is SNEGSKA in the germline V gene (reference sequence). DNA for the CDR3: TGCAGTGCTCCCGACAGGGGGCGTCGGACCGGGGAGCTGTTTTTT. This encodes CSAPDRGRRTGELFF.

This clonotype was counted a few times. The V gene is TRBV28, the J gene TRBJ2-2; D is possibly TRBD1 or TRBD2 (5 bases each). This CDR3 spans 12 amino acids. V was shortened by 8 bases and J by 3 bases, with 7 bases between the two germline ends. Germline V lookup: CDR1 MDHEN, CDR2 SYDVKM. CDR3: CASGGYTGELFF. In DNA form, the CDR3 reads TGTGCCAGCGGGGGTTACACCGGGGAGCTGTTTTTT.

This clonotype turned up a few times. J is TRBJ2-5 and V is TRBV5-1; TRBD2 might be the D (5 bases). Trimming left V 4 bases short and J 4 bases short, with 20 bases between. Germline values: CDR1 SGHRS, CDR2 YFSETQ. CDR3 length: 16 residues. For the CDR3, the DNA is TGCGCCAGCAGCGCCTCTAGGCATAGAGGAGGAGAGACCCAGTACTTC. The encoded protein is CASSASRHRGGETQYF.